Shown below are 23 T cell receptor beta chains from a single sample sequenced in a study of shared clonotypes between healthy human individuals. Generated by immunoSEQ multiplex PCR, the TCRdb table keeps only in-frame clones and is missing some. The repertoire includes some 2,100,000 clones, more than 90% of them detected once, and less than 0.15% sits in the top ten. The sample was naive CD4+ T cells sorted from blood. Subset specified: CD45RA+ positively selected. Receptors originate from a young man in good health.

The V call is TRBV6-1, the J call TRBJ2-7, with D possibly matching TRBD2 (5 bases). Germline V gene sequence: CDR1 MNHNS, CDR2 SASEGT. Between the trimmed V and J ends, which lost 1 base and 0 bases, there was a span of 13 bases. There are 16 residues in the CDR3. The chain's CDR3 is CASSEVDYLSSYEQYF. CDR3 bases: TGTGCCAGCAGTGAAGTTGACTATCTGAGCTCCTACGAGCAGTACTTC.

The CDR3 DNA is TGTGCTAGTGGCCGAGTTTGGTGGGAGCAGTTCTTC. As protein: CASGRVWWEQFF. The chain couples TRBV12-5 to TRBJ2-1; D gene unclear. The V gene's germline CDR1 is LGHNT and CDR2 FRNRAP. The CDR3 runs 12 residues. V lost 6 bases and J lost 10, with 13 bases in between.

J is TRBJ2-7 and V is TRBV28; the D gene is possibly TRBD2 (6 bases). CDR1 is MDHEN, CDR2 SYDVKM, per germline. The CDR3 consists of 15 residues. V dropped 8 bases and J dropped 2 bases, with 19 bases sitting between them. In DNA form, the CDR3 reads TGTGCCAGCCTACCGGGGAGGCTGGGGGCCTACGAGCAGTACTTC. Translating gives CASLPGRLGAYEQYF.

The chain employs TRBV6-6 and TRBJ2-7; 10 nucleotides line up with TRBD1. The germline CDR1 and CDR2 sequences are MNHNY and SVGAGI (reference sequence). The CDR3 extends over 16 amino acids. Trimming cost V 5 bases and J 2 bases; bases outside gene matches: 9. CDR3 amino acids: CASSQPPGQGTYEQYF. The DNA of the CDR3 is TGTGCCAGCAGTCAACCCCCGGGACAGGGGACCTACGAGCAGTACTTC.

This rearrangement joins TRBV7-9 to TRBJ2-7; D is possibly TRBD1 (5 bases). Trimming took off 1 base at V and 6 bases at J, with 16 bases between the two ends. CDR1 SEHNR and CDR2 FQNEAQ come from the germline V gene (reference sequence). This CDR3 spans 15 amino acids. The CDR3 sequence: CASSLGIAGNSEQYF. CDR3 coding DNA: TGTGCCAGCAGCTTAGGGATTGCAGGGAATTCCGAGCAGTACTTC. Variable domain in full (rest from reference TRBV7-9 and TRBJ2-7): DTGVSQNPRHKITKRGQNVTFRCDPISEHNRLYWYRQTLGQGPEFLTYFQNEAQLEKSRLLSDRFSAERPKGSFSTLEIQRTEQGDSAMYLCASSLGIAGNSEQYFGPGTRLTVT.

The CDR3 DNA follows: TGTGCCATCAGTGAGTCTTTAGGGACAGGGTATGACGAGCAGTACTTC. Amino acid sequence: CAISESLGTGYDEQYF. The genes are TRBV10-3 and TRBJ2-7; 9 bases match TRBD1. The CDR3 loop spans 16 amino acids. Germline-derived CDR1 and CDR2 are ENHRY and SYGVKD. Losses at the gene ends were 0 bases for V and 5 bases for J; bases not matched to a gene: 8.

The CDR3 spells CASRRREGPGTDTQYF. CDR3 in DNA: TGTGCCAGCCGCCGGCGAGAGGGCCCAGGCACAGATACGCAGTATTTT. This chain joins TRBV27 and TRBJ2-3, with TRBD2 as a possible D gene (5 bases). Deletions cut 8 bases from V and 1 base from J, with 19 bases between. The CDR3 is 16 residues long. Germline V gene lookup returns CDR1 MNHEY and CDR2 SMNVEV (reference sequence).

The gene calls are TRBV5-1 and TRBJ1-1, with a possible D match to TRBD1 (6 bases). Trimming took 4 bases from V and 3 from J, leaving 13 bases between them. Germline lookup yields CDR1 SGHRS and CDR2 YFSETQ. The CDR3 consists of 14 residues. The CDR3 reads CASSKDSQHTEAFF. CDR3 DNA: TGCGCCAGCAGCAAGGACAGTCAGCACACTGAAGCTTTCTTT.

J is TRBJ2-1 and V is TRBV27, with no clear D. Germline CDR1 MNHEY, CDR2 SMNVEV (reference sequence). The CDR3 sequence is 14 residues long. V was trimmed by 8 bases and J by 6 bases, leaving 17 bases between them. In DNA form, the CDR3 reads TGTGCCAGCGCACTCTTGGTTGCTTTCAATGAGCAGTTCTTC. This gives the protein CASALLVAFNEQFF.

This rearrangement joins TRBV4-1 to TRBJ1-2; weak D call: TRBD1 (6 bases). Germline lookup yields CDR1 MGHRA and CDR2 YSYEKL. The CDR3 totals 15 residues. Trimming pared 3 bases from V and 4 bases from J, leaving 15 bases between. CDR3 loop: CASSHEGRGVYGYTF. CDR3 DNA sequence: TGCGCCAGCAGCCATGAGGGCAGGGGAGTCTATGGCTACACCTTC.

The V gene is TRBV29-1, the J gene TRBJ2-1, with unresolved D. Between the trimmed V and J ends, which lost 7 bases and 3 bases, there was a span of 13 bases. The CDR3 consists of 13 residues. Germline V gene sequence: CDR1 SQVTM, CDR2 ANQGSEA. The CDR3 reads CSARLTYYNEQFF. CDR3 DNA sequence: TGCAGCGCCCGACTTACGTACTACAATGAGCAGTTCTTC.

This sequence joins TRBV4-2 and TRBJ1-2; tentatively, D is TRBD1 (5 bases). CDR1 is LGHNA, CDR2 YNFKEQ, per germline. V was clipped by 2 bases and J by 6 bases, with 10 bases between them. The CDR3 loop spans 13 amino acids. CDR3 region: CASSQQGSHGYTF. CDR3 DNA sequence: TGTGCCAGCAGCCAACAGGGTTCTCATGGCTACACCTTC.

The V gene is TRBV7-2, the J gene TRBJ2-2; possibly TRBD2 for D (5 bases). The CDR3 has 15 amino acids. From germline, CDR1 is SGHTA and CDR2 FQGNSA. The V gene lost 5 bases and the J gene lost 4 bases, with 14 bases spanning the gap. CDR3 in DNA: TGTGCCAGCAGCCCTCGAGGGTTCGGCACCGGGGAGCTGTTTTTT. As protein: CASSPRGFGTGELFF.

The gene calls are TRBV5-1 and TRBJ2-2, with D perhaps being TRBD1 or TRBD2 (6 bases each). Germline V gives CDR1 SGHRS, CDR2 YFSETQ. The CDR3 consists of 17 residues. V lost 1 base to trimming and J lost 4 bases, with 17 bases between them. CDR3 loop: CASSLSWGANPTGELFF. CDR3 DNA: TGCGCCAGCAGCTTGTCCTGGGGGGCGAACCCCACCGGGGAGCTGTTTTTT.

To note about this clone: Other DNA sequences within the sample encode an identical CDR3. V gene TRBV18 combines with J gene TRBJ2-2; D unclear. Germline V gene data show CDR1 as KGHSH and CDR2 as LQKENI. V shed 3 bases and J shed 6 bases, with 8 bases lying between them. This CDR3 region has 13 residues. The CDR3 protein is CASSPPGPGELFF. The CDR3 region has the DNA TGTGCCAGCTCACCCCCCGGACCCGGGGAGCTGTTTTTT.

CDR3 bases: TGTGCCAGCCAGGCCTCCGGGACAGGACCTTACGAGCAGTACTTC. Translating it yields CASQASGTGPYEQYF. This chain joins TRBV19 and TRBJ2-7; 8 nucleotides line up with TRBD1. Germline CDR1 LNHDA, CDR2 SQIVND (reference sequence). The CDR3 has 15 residues. V lost 9 bases, J lost 4 bases, and 14 bases stayed unmatched.

The chain recombines TRBV6-5 with TRBJ1-2; possible D gene TRBD1, 6 bases. The germline gives CDR1 MNHEY, CDR2 SVGAGI. Trimming took 4 bases from V and 2 from J, leaving 14 bases between them. The CDR3 spans 15 residues. The CDR3 bases are TGTGCCAGCAGTTCGCTGGGACACCTAAACTATGGCTACACCTTC. It translates to CASSSLGHLNYGYTF.

The J gene is TRBJ2-7, the V gene TRBV19; D may match TRBD1 or TRBD2 (5 bases each). The CDR3 loop spans 13 amino acids. Germline-derived CDR1 and CDR2 are LNHDA and SQIVND (reference sequence). V was clipped by 6 bases and J by 5 bases, with 14 bases between them. CDR3 coding DNA: TGTGCCAGTAGAGAGGGGTTTAAAGACGAGCAGTACTTC. Encoded protein: CASREGFKDEQYF. Filled out from reference TRBV19 and TRBJ2-7, the complete variable domain reads DGGITQSPKYLFRKEGQNVTLSCEQNLNHDAMYWYRQDPGQGLRLIYYSQIVNDFQKGDIAEGYSVSREKKESFPLTVTSAQKNPTAFYLCASREGFKDEQYFGPGTRLTVT.

The chain carries TRBV19 and TRBJ1-4; D is undetermined. Per germline, CDR1 LNHDA and CDR2 SQIVND (reference sequence). Trimming removed 0 bases from V and 8 bases from J, with 13 bases in between. The CDR3 is 15 amino acids. The CDR3 region has the DNA TGTGCCAGTAGTATAGAACACACGGTGGGAGAAAAACTGTTTTTT. Translation: CASSIEHTVGEKLFF.

This chain uses TRBV30 with TRBJ1-3; D remains unclear. The germline V and J ends were trimmed by 3 bases and 4 bases, with 16 bases remaining between them. Looked up from germline, CDR1 is GTSNPN and CDR2 is SVGIG (reference sequence). The CDR3 sequence is 15 residues long. CDR3 nucleotide sequence: TGTGCCTGGAGCCTTAGTGGGATATGGGGAAACACCATATATTTT. As protein: CAWSLSGIWGNTIYF. Full variable domain (rest looked up from reference TRBV30 and TRBJ1-3): SQTIHQWPATLVQPVGSPLSLECTVEGTSNPNLYWYRQAAGRGLQLLFYSVGIGQISSEVPQNLSASRPQDRQFILSSKKLLLSDSGFYLCAWSLSGIWGNTIYFGEGSWLTVV.

A remark on this clone: The sample contains more than one DNA sequence encoding this CDR3. This chain uses TRBV6-5 with TRBJ1-5; maybe TRBD1 (6 bases). In germline, CDR1 is MNHEY, CDR2 SVGAGI. The CDR3 covers 15 residues. V was pared by 5 bases and J by 0 bases, with 11 bases between. CDR3 in amino acids: CASSRGGASNQPQHF. CDR3 in DNA: TGTGCCAGCAGTAGGGGGGGGGCTAGCAATCAGCCCCAGCATTTT.

The J gene is TRBJ1-2, the V gene TRBV30, with 9 nucleotides matching TRBD1. V was pared by 3 bases and J by 7 bases, with 15 bases of the junction left unmatched. This CDR3 region has 16 residues. CDR1 and CDR2 from the germline V gene are GTSNPN and SVGIG (reference sequence). CDR3: CAWSDQAGTGNPGYTF. DNA of the CDR3: TGTGCCTGGAGCGACCAAGCCGGGACAGGGAATCCTGGCTACACCTTC.

The chain is built from TRBV6-5 and TRBJ1-1, with a possible D match to TRBD1 (6 bases). Germline CDR1 MNHEY, CDR2 SVGAGI. The germline V and J ends were trimmed by 2 bases and 3 bases, with 13 bases remaining between them. The CDR3 runs to 15 residues. CDR3 DNA sequence: TGTGCCAGCAGTTACGCTGCAGGGGCATACACTGAAGCTTTCTTT. Translated, it gives CASSYAAGAYTEAFF.